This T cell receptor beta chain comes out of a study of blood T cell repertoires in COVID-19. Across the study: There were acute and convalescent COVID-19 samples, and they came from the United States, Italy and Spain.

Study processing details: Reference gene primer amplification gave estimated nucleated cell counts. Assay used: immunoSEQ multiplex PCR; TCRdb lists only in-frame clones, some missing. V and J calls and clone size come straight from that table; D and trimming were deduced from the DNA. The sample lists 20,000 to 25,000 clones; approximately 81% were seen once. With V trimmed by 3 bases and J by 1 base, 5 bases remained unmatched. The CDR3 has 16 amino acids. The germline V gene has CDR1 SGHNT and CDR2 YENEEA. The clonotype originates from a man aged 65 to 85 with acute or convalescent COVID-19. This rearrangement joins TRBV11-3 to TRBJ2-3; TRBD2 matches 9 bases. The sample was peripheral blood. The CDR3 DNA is TGTGCCAGCAGCTTGAGGACTAGCGCCGGCACAGATACGCAGTATTTT. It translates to CASSLRTSAGTDTQYF.